Listed below are T cell receptor beta chains from one sample, sequenced in a study of T cells in Graves' hyperthyroidism and ophthalmopathy. TCRdb passed the multiplex PCR reads through MiXCR, listing each CDR3 protein once. Among 620,000 or so distinct CDR3 sequences listed, approximately 15% were seen once. Material: blood. All receptors derive from a woman aged 50 to 60 with Graves' ophthalmopathy. Both conserved end residues are part of each CDR3. The order of the fields is clone size, J gene, V gene, D gene, CDR3 DNA, CDR3 protein. The D gene is left open where the match is weak. Part of the rows lack a size; the others show once, few, many or a class for expanded clones.

clone size: many
J gene: TRBJ1-2
V gene: TRBV2
D gene: NA
CDR3 DNA: TGTGCCAGCAGTCCGGACAGACTTGGCTACACCTTC
CDR3 protein: CASSPDRLGYTF

clone size: many
J gene: TRBJ2-7
V gene: TRBV10-3
D gene: TRBD2
CDR3 DNA: TGTGCCATCAGAAGACTAGCGGGAGGGCCTGCACGCTACGAGCAGTACTTC
CDR3 protein: CAIRRLAGGPARYEQYF

clone size: many
J gene: TRBJ1-2
V gene: TRBV6-5
D gene: NA
CDR3 DNA: TGTGCCAGCAGTTACTCGATTCCGGGGCTGAACTATGGCTACACCTTC
CDR3 protein: CASSYSIPGLNYGYTF

clone size: few
J gene: TRBJ2-1
V gene: TRBV18
D gene: NA
CDR3 DNA: TGTGCCAGCTCACCACAGGCGATTAATGAGCAGTTCTTC
CDR3 protein: CASSPQAINEQFF

clone size: few
J gene: TRBJ2-2
V gene: TRBV3-1
D gene: NA
CDR3 DNA: TGTGCCAGCAGCCAAGGGGCCGGAGCGAACACCGGGGAGCTGTTTTTT
CDR3 protein: CASSQGAGANTGELFF

clone size: many
J gene: TRBJ1-5
V gene: TRBV6-2/TRBV6-3
D gene: NA
CDR3 DNA: TGTGCCAGCAGTTACTACACCGGGATTCATCATCAGCCCCAGCATTTT
CDR3 protein: CASSYYTGIHHQPQHF

clone size: NA
J gene: TRBJ2-2
V gene: TRBV30
D gene: NA
CDR3 DNA: TGTGCCTGGAGTCCTAGGTTCGGGGAGCTGTTTTTT
CDR3 protein: CAWSPRFGELFF

clone size: NA
J gene: TRBJ2-7
V gene: TRBV6-9
D gene: TRBD2
CDR3 DNA: TGTGCCAGCAGTTATCGGACTAGCGGCTACGAGCAGTACTTC
CDR3 protein: CASSYRTSGYEQYF

clone size: many
J gene: TRBJ2-3
V gene: TRBV5-1
D gene: TRBD2
CDR3 DNA: TGCGCCACCTCCCCAGGACTAGCGGGTTTGGGTACGCAGTATTTT
CDR3 protein: CATSPGLAGLGTQYF

clone size: many
J gene: TRBJ1-5
V gene: TRBV18
D gene: TRBD1
CDR3 DNA: TGTGCCAGCTCACGATTGGGACAGAGCAATCAGCCCCAGCATTTT
CDR3 protein: CASSRLGQSNQPQHF

clone size: few
J gene: TRBJ2-6
V gene: TRBV11-1
D gene: NA
CDR3 DNA: TGTGCCAGCAGCTTAACAGCCGCCTCCTCTGGGGCCAACGTCCTGACTTTC
CDR3 protein: CASSLTAASSGANVLTF

clone size: few
J gene: TRBJ2-5
V gene: TRBV5-1
D gene: NA
CDR3 DNA: TGCGCCAGCAGCGCTTGGTTGGGGCAAGAGACCCAGTACTTC
CDR3 protein: CASSAWLGQETQYF

clone size: NA
J gene: TRBJ1-5
V gene: TRBV6-1
D gene: NA
CDR3 DNA: TGTGCCAGCAGCCACCGGCGGGGCTATAGCAATCAGCCCCAGCATTTT
CDR3 protein: CASSHRRGYSNQPQHF

clone size: NA
J gene: TRBJ1-1
V gene: TRBV18
D gene: TRBD1
CDR3 DNA: TGTGCCAGCTCACCCGTGGGGAGGGGACAGGGAACTGAAGCTTTCTTT
CDR3 protein: CASSPVGRGQGTEAFF

clone size: few
J gene: TRBJ1-6
V gene: TRBV20-1
D gene: NA
CDR3 DNA: TGCAGTGCTAGAGGCCGGGTGTGGTCCTATAATTCACCCCTCCACTTT
CDR3 protein: CSARGRVWSYNSPLHF

clone size: NA
J gene: TRBJ2-2
V gene: TRBV28
D gene: NA
CDR3 DNA: TGTGCCAGCAGCCCAATAGAAAACACCGGGGAGCTGTTTTTT
CDR3 protein: CASSPIENTGELFF

clone size: many
J gene: TRBJ2-1
V gene: TRBV12-3/TRBV12-4
D gene: TRBD2
CDR3 DNA: TGTGCCAGCGTCCCCCCTAGCGGGAGGGGGGGTGAGCAGTTCTTC
CDR3 protein: CASVPPSGRGGEQFF

clone size: NA
J gene: TRBJ2-2
V gene: TRBV14
D gene: NA
CDR3 DNA: TGTGCCAGCAGCCAAGATCTCCTGAGGACCGGGGAGCTGTTTTTT
CDR3 protein: CASSQDLLRTGELFF

clone size: many
J gene: TRBJ2-1
V gene: TRBV20-1
D gene: TRBD2
CDR3 DNA: TGCAGTGCTCAGGGACTAGCGGGATACAATGAGCAGTTCTTC
CDR3 protein: CSAQGLAGYNEQFF

clone size: many
J gene: TRBJ1-6
V gene: TRBV7-2
D gene: NA
CDR3 DNA: TGTGCCAGCAGCTTAAGGAGGGGGTCTTCACCCCTCCACTTT
CDR3 protein: CASSLRRGSSPLHF

clone size: NA
J gene: TRBJ2-5
V gene: TRBV28
D gene: NA
CDR3 DNA: TGTGCCAGCAGTTTAATGGAGGGGCTTACAGAGACCCAGTACTTC
CDR3 protein: CASSLMEGLTETQYF

clone size: few
J gene: TRBJ2-4
V gene: TRBV4-2
D gene: TRBD1
CDR3 DNA: TGTGCCAGCAGCCGCACAGGGGGCTTTGCCAAAAACATTCAGTACTTC
CDR3 protein: CASSRTGGFAKNIQYF

clone size: many
J gene: TRBJ2-1
V gene: TRBV7-2
D gene: TRBD2
CDR3 DNA: TGTGCCAGCAGCCCAGGAGCGGGAGGGATCTACAATGAGCAGTTCTTC
CDR3 protein: CASSPGAGGIYNEQFF

clone size: many
J gene: TRBJ1-1
V gene: TRBV18
D gene: NA
CDR3 DNA: TGTGCCAGCTCACCGAGGCAGACAATGAACACTGAAGCTTTCTTT
CDR3 protein: CASSPRQTMNTEAFF

clone size: many
J gene: TRBJ2-7
V gene: TRBV6-2/TRBV6-3
D gene: TRBD2
CDR3 DNA: TGTGCCAGCAGAACGCTGGCTAGCGGGTCCTACGAGCAGTACTTC
CDR3 protein: CASRTLASGSYEQYF

clone size: NA
J gene: TRBJ1-5
V gene: TRBV20-1
D gene: TRBD1
CDR3 DNA: TGCAGTGCTATGGACAGGGTGAATCAGCCCCAGCATTTT
CDR3 protein: CSAMDRVNQPQHF

clone size: few
J gene: TRBJ1-1
V gene: TRBV9
D gene: NA
CDR3 DNA: TGTGCCAGCAGCGGTGGAGGAGAAGCTTTCTTT
CDR3 protein: CASSGGGEAFF

clone size: many
J gene: TRBJ1-4
V gene: TRBV12-3/TRBV12-4
D gene: NA
CDR3 DNA: TGTGCCAGCGGGGGCCCCGATTCGACTAATGAAAAACTGTTTTTT
CDR3 protein: CASGGPDSTNEKLFF

clone size: NA
J gene: TRBJ1-1
V gene: TRBV5-1
D gene: NA
CDR3 DNA: TGCGCCAGCAGCTTGAGAGGGGGGGCCATGAACACTGAAGCTTTCTTT
CDR3 protein: CASSLRGGAMNTEAFF

clone size: NA
J gene: TRBJ2-2
V gene: TRBV30
D gene: NA
CDR3 DNA: TGTGCCTGGAGTCCGGGTGTGGGGGAGCTGTTTTTT
CDR3 protein: CAWSPGVGELFF

clone size: few
J gene: TRBJ1-5
V gene: TRBV5-8
D gene: NA
CDR3 DNA: TGTGCCAGCAGCTTGGTACGACAGCTCTCGGGCAATCAGCCCCAGCATTTT
CDR3 protein: CASSLVRQLSGNQPQHF

clone size: many
J gene: TRBJ2-5
V gene: TRBV12-3/TRBV12-4
D gene: TRBD1
CDR3 DNA: TGTGCCAGCAGTTTCGACAGGGGGCTTTGGAGCGGGAGAAGAGAGACCCAGTACTTC
CDR3 protein: CASSFDRGLWSGRRETQYF

clone size: many
J gene: TRBJ2-7
V gene: TRBV6-1
D gene: TRBD1
CDR3 DNA: TGTGCCAGCAGTGAAGTCGGGTGGACAGGAGGTTACGAGCAGTACTTC
CDR3 protein: CASSEVGWTGGYEQYF

clone size: NA
J gene: TRBJ1-2
V gene: TRBV19
D gene: TRBD1
CDR3 DNA: TGTGCCAGTAGTATATGGCCTACGGACAGGCGGGATGGCTACACCTTC
CDR3 protein: CASSIWPTDRRDGYTF

clone size: many
J gene: TRBJ2-1
V gene: TRBV20-1
D gene: TRBD1
CDR3 DNA: TGCAGTGCGTCGGACAGGGGGATGTTCAATGAGCAGTTCTTC
CDR3 protein: CSASDRGMFNEQFF

clone size: many
J gene: TRBJ2-1
V gene: TRBV18
D gene: NA
CDR3 DNA: TGTGCCAGCTCAGGTGGGGGGAAGACGGTCAATGAGCAGTTCTTC
CDR3 protein: CASSGGGKTVNEQFF

clone size: many
J gene: TRBJ2-1
V gene: TRBV20-1
D gene: TRBD2
CDR3 DNA: TGCAGTGCTAGTAATTTCGCCGGGACTAGCGTCTACAATGAGCAGTTCTTC
CDR3 protein: CSASNFAGTSVYNEQFF

clone size: few
J gene: TRBJ2-7
V gene: TRBV7-2
D gene: NA
CDR3 DNA: TGTGCCAGCAGCTTTGGGGAAATCAGCTCCTACGAGCAGTACTTC
CDR3 protein: CASSFGEISSYEQYF

clone size: many
J gene: TRBJ2-7
V gene: TRBV5-1
D gene: TRBD1
CDR3 DNA: TGCGCCAGCAGCGTTACCGGGACAGGGTCCTACGAGCAGTACTTC
CDR3 protein: CASSVTGTGSYEQYF

clone size: NA
J gene: TRBJ1-5
V gene: TRBV7-9
D gene: TRBD1
CDR3 DNA: TGTGCCAGCAGTTGGGGACAGGACCAGCCCCAGCATTTT
CDR3 protein: CASSWGQDQPQHF

clone size: many
J gene: TRBJ1-2
V gene: TRBV20-1
D gene: NA
CDR3 DNA: TGCAGTGCTAGAGATCTCGGCGGGGGGCAGAACTATGGCTACACCTTC
CDR3 protein: CSARDLGGGQNYGYTF

clone size: many
J gene: TRBJ2-7
V gene: TRBV5-6
D gene: TRBD2
CDR3 DNA: TGTGCCAGCAGCTTGGGACTAGCGGGAGGTGGGTCCCCCTACGAGCAGTACTTC
CDR3 protein: CASSLGLAGGGSPYEQYF